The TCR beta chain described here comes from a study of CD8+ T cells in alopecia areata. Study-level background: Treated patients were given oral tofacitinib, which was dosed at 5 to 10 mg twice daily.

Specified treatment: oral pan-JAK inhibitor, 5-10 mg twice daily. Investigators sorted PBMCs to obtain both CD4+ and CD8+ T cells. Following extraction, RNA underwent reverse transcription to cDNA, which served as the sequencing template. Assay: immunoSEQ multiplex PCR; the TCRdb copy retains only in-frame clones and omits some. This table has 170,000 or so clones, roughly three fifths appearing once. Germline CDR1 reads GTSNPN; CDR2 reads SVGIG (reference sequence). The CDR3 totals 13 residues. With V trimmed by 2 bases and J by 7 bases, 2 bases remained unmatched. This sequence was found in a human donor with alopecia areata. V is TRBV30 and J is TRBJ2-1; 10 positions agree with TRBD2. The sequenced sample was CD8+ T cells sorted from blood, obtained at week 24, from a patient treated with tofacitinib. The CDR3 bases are TGTGCCTGGAGTAGCGGGGGGGTAAATGAGCAGTTCTTC. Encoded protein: CAWSSGGVNEQFF.